This TCR beta chain was sequenced for a study of cytomegalovirus exposure and HLA in healthy donors. With 6 bases clipped from V and 1 base from J, the junction kept 12 bases outside the gene matches. In germline, CDR1 is MDHEN, CDR2 SYDVKM. This CDR3 contains 17 residues. PCR involved 60 Vbeta and 13 Jbeta primers. Clones were read by immunoSEQ multiplex PCR, and TCRdb kept only the in-frame ones, dropping some. The sample records approximately 32,000 clones, roughly 88% being singletons. The sequence came from a woman aged 18-29 years in good health and CMV-seronegative. The chain couples TRBV28 to TRBJ1-1; TRBD1 matches at 9 bases. Input material: PBMCs. CDR3 residues: CASSPRDRVGENTEAFF. The CDR3 coding sequence is TGTGCCAGCAGCCCCCGGGACAGGGTGGGGGAGAACACTGAAGCTTTCTTT.